Described below is a single TCR beta chain sequence and its context. Trimming took off 1 base at V and 0 bases at J, with 7 bases between the two ends. The length of the CDR3 is 15 residues. Germline assignment: CDR1 KGHSH and CDR2 LQKENI. The sample originates from a study of T cell changes during pregnancy in multiple sclerosis. TCRdb keeps only in-frame clones here, not all; method: immunoSEQ multiplex PCR. The profile covers approximately 100,000 clones, with approximately 94% appearing a single time and roughly 2.4% taken by the ten largest. The specimen comprised peripheral blood, sampled in the third trimester of pregnancy. This chain connects TRBV18 to TRBJ1-5; D might be TRBD1 (5 bases). This TCR was recovered from a female donor with multiple sclerosis, enrolled in a pregnancy study. In nucleotides, the CDR3 is TGTGCCAGCTCACCACGGGGGGATAGCAATCAGCCCCAGCATTTT. Its protein is CASSPRGDSNQPQHF.